The 17 T cell receptor beta chains reported below all come from one sample, sequenced in a study of identical twins (dated by TCRdb to 2016 to 2017). Preparation of the library involved 5' RACE. Instrument on record: Illumina HiSeq 2000. Using fastp trimming at Q25 and MiXCR clonotype assembly, TCRdb reanalyzed the public sequencing data and kept in-frame beta chains. Here each entry gathers all rows of one CDR3 protein and keeps the most common genes and DNA. This sample holds roughly 1.6 million distinct CDR3 sequences; about 31% were observed only once. 0.27% of the sample goes to the ten largest clones. The sequencing input was cord blood. These TCRs come from a newborn girl in good health.

In nucleotides, the CDR3 is TGTGCCAGCAGCTCATTACAGGGGTCCGGGGAGCTGTTTTTT. It yields the protein CASSSLQGSGELFF. J is TRBJ2-2 and V is TRBV11-2; TRBD1 matches 7 bases. This CDR3 contains 14 residues. V lost 4 bases, J lost 6 bases, and 5 bases stayed unmatched. CDR1 is SGHAT, CDR2 FQNNGV, per germline.

This clonotype was observed a handful of times. This chain joins TRBV28 and TRBJ2-3; TRBD2 is a possible D gene (5 bases). The germline gives CDR1 MDHEN, CDR2 SYDVKM. Trimming took off 5 bases at V and 6 bases at J, with 18 bases between the two ends. The CDR3 is 15 amino acids. The CDR3 bases are TGTGCCAGCAGTCCCGGGAACTCCTGGGTGGATACGCAGTATTTT. Encoded protein: CASSPGNSWVDTQYF.

V usage is TRBV7-2 and J usage is TRBJ1-1, with D perhaps TRBD1 (6 bases). Germline CDR1 and CDR2: SGHTA and FQGNSA. CDR3 size: 16 residues. Trimming took 2 bases from V and 4 from J, leaving 17 bases between them. The CDR3: CASSLIAGGLGTEAFF. CDR3 bases: TGTGCCAGCAGCTTAATCGCCGGGGGGCTGGGCACTGAAGCTTTCTTT.

The genes are TRBV21-1 and TRBJ2-7; the tabulated D call, TRBD1, remains unverified against the DNA. TRBV21-1 is designated a pseudogene. The CDR3 covers 13 residues. CDR3 DNA: TGTGCCAGCAGCAAACGGGGGCACTACGAGCAGTACTTC. Its protein is CASSKRGHYEQYF.

The chain employs TRBV7-2 and TRBJ1-2; 8 nucleotides align to TRBD1. The CDR3 covers 14 residues. V lost 3 bases and J lost 4; bases outside the gene matches: 4. Germline V lookup: CDR1 SGHTA, CDR2 FQGNSA. CDR3 residues: CASSLDRESYGYTF. The CDR3 nucleotides read TGTGCCAGCAGCTTGGACAGGGAGTCCTATGGCTACACCTTC.

The rearrangement uses TRBV27 and TRBJ2-7, with 10 bases lining up with TRBD2. Germline CDR1 and CDR2: MNHEY and SMNVEV (reference sequence). The V and J ends lost 0 bases and 7 bases, in that order; junction bases with no gene match: 12. The CDR3 runs 17 residues. The CDR3 DNA sequence: TGTGCCAGCAGTTTATCTAGCGGGAGGCCACCCTACAATGAGCAGTACTTC. Translating it yields CASSLSSGRPPYNEQYF.

The V call is TRBV20-1, the J call TRBJ2-5; D ambiguous. V was cut by 0 bases and J by 2 bases, with 7 bases left in between. The CDR3 spans 13 residues. Germline V CDR1 and CDR2: DFQATT, SNEGSKA (reference sequence). Written as DNA, the CDR3 is TGCAGTGCTAGAGAGTGGGGTCAAGAGACCCAGTACTTC. It translates to CSAREWGQETQYF.

This clonotype was found once. The chain couples TRBV20-1 to TRBJ1-6; D is unclear. There are 18 residues in the CDR3. V shed 3 bases and J shed 0 bases, with 18 bases lying between them. Germline V gene data show CDR1 as DFQATT and CDR2 as SNEGSKA (reference sequence). CDR3 protein: CSARRYRQESSYNSPLHF. The CDR3, as DNA: TGCAGTGCTAGGCGGTATAGGCAGGAGAGCTCCTATAATTCACCCCTCCACTTT.

CDR3: CASSLLAGVSPREQYF. CDR3 bases: TGTGCCAGCAGTTTACTAGCGGGAGTATCCCCGAGGGAGCAGTACTTC. V and J are TRBV27 and TRBJ2-5, with 10 bases aligning to TRBD2. Germline V gene sequence: CDR1 MNHEY, CDR2 SMNVEV (reference sequence). The CDR3 has 16 amino acids. The junction had 14 bases not matched to a gene; V was cut back by 2 bases and J by 11 bases.

This clonotype has more than one count but fewer than ten. This chain connects TRBV10-1 to TRBJ2-4; TRBD2 is a possible D gene (5 bases). The J call may be in error: the DNA end matches TRBJ2-7 better. This CDR3 contains 11 residues. CDR1 is WNHNN, CDR2 SYGVQD, per germline (reference sequence). CDR3 loop: CASPEGCEQYF. The CDR3 bases are TGCGCCAGCCCCGAGGGCTGCGAGCAGTACTTC.

The rearrangement joins TRBV11-2 to TRBJ2-1, with D possibly being TRBD1 (5 bases). The CDR3 totals 15 residues. V shed 0 bases and J shed 4 bases, with 10 bases lying between them. Germline CDR1 reads SGHAT; CDR2 reads FQNNGV. CDR3 residues: CASSLEQGIYNEQFF. The CDR3 coding sequence is TGTGCCAGCAGCTTAGAGCAGGGCATATACAATGAGCAGTTCTTC.

On this clonotype itself: One base away lies a much larger clone, so this may be a sequencing read error. This CDR3 is CASSEAKAEYF. CDR3 sequence (DNA): TGTGCCAGCAGTGAAGCCAAGGCAGAGTACTTC. This chain uses TRBV2 with TRBJ2-5, with D unresolved. V was trimmed by 0 bases and J by 12 bases, leaving 8 bases between them. CDR3 length: 11 amino acids. Germline V gives CDR1 SNHLY, CDR2 FYNNEI.

The table lists this clonotype with many counts. The chain links TRBV7-2 to TRBJ1-2, with D possibly matching TRBD1 (5 bases). This CDR3 has 14 residues. Trimming shortened V by 1 base and J by 0 bases, and 6 bases separated the two germline ends. CDR1 and CDR2 (germline): SGHTA, FQGNSA. In DNA form, the CDR3 reads TGTGCCAGCAGCTTAGGGGGGTCTAACTATGGCTACACCTTC. Amino acids: CASSLGGSNYGYTF.

The chain carries TRBV10-3 and TRBJ1-2; D is possibly TRBD1 (5 bases). V lost 5 bases, J lost 5 bases, and 18 bases lay in between. CDR3 size: 15 residues. Germline CDR1 reads ENHRY; CDR2 reads SYGVKD. DNA for the CDR3: TGTGCCATCAGTCCCAGGGATCCCGACCTTTATGGCTACACCTTC. This sequence encodes CAISPRDPDLYGYTF.

Concerning this clonotype itself: One end of the junction varies from germline; a read error may be responsible. The genes are TRBV2 and TRBJ1-4; D is uncertain. This CDR3 region has 16 residues. Looked up from germline, CDR1 is SNHLY and CDR2 is FYNNEI. The DNA for the CDR3 is TGTGCCAGCAGACCTCTCGACGGGTCGTTTAATGAAAAACTGATTTTT. It encodes CASRPLDGSFNEKLIF. Looking up the rest from reference TRBV2 and TRBJ1-4 gives the full variable domain: EPEVTQTPSHQVTQMGQEVILRCVPISNHLYFYWYRQILGQKVEFLVSFYNNEISEKSEIFDDQFSVERPDGSNFTLKIRSTKLEDSAMYFCASRPLDGSFNEKLIFGSGTQLSVL.

The sample holds many counts of this clonotype. This chain links TRBV28 with TRBJ2-7, with 9 bases that match TRBD2. V gave up 1 base and J gave up 2 bases; unmatched junction bases: 3. Germline CDR1 reads MDHEN; CDR2 reads SYDVKM. CDR3 size: 15 residues. Written as DNA, the CDR3 is TGTGCCAGCAGTTTATCGCTAGCGGGACCCTACGAGCAGTACTTC. Translating gives CASSLSLAGPYEQYF.

This clonotype was picked up many times. The chain employs TRBV10-3 and TRBJ2-5, with D possibly TRBD2 on 5 matching bases. CDR3 length equals 15 residues. The germline CDR1 and CDR2 sequences are ENHRY and SYGVKD. Trimming cost V 5 bases and J 5 bases, with 18 bases left between them. The CDR3 reads CAISIRTGVAETQYF. In DNA, the CDR3 is TGTGCCATCAGTATCCGGACCGGGGTTGCGGAGACCCAGTACTTC.